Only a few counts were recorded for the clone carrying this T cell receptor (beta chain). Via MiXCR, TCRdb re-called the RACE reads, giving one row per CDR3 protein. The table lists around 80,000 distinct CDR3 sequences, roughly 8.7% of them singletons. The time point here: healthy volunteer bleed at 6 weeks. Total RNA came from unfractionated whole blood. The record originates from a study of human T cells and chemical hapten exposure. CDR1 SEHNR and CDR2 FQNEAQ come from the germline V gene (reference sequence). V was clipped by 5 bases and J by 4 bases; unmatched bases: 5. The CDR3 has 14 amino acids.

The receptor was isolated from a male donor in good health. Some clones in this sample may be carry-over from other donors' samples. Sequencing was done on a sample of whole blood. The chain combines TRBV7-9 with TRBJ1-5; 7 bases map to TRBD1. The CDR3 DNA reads TGTGCCAGCAGCACAGGGGCTGAAAATCAGCCCCAGCATTTT. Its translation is CASSTGAENQPQHF. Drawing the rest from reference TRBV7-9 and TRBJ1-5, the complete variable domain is DTGVSQNPRHKITKRGQNVTFRCDPISEHNRLYWYRQTLGQGPEFLTYFQNEAQLEKSRLLSDRFSAERPKGSFSTLEIQRTEQGDSAMYLCASSTGAENQPQHFGDGTRLSIL.